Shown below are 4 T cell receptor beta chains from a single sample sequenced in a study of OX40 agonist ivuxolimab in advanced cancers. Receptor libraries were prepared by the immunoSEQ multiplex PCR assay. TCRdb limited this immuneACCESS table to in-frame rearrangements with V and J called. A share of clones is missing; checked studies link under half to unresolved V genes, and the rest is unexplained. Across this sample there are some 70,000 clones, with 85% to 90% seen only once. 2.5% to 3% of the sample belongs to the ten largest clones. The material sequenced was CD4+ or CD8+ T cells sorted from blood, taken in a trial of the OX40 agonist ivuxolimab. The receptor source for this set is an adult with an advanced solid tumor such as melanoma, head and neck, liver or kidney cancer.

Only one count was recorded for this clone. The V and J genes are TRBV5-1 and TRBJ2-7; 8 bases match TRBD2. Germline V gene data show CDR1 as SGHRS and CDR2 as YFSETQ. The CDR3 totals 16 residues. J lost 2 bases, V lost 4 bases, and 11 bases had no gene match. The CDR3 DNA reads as TGCGCCAGCAGCCCCCGTGGTGGCGGGGGGACCTACGAGCAGTACTTC. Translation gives CASSPRGGGGTYEQYF.

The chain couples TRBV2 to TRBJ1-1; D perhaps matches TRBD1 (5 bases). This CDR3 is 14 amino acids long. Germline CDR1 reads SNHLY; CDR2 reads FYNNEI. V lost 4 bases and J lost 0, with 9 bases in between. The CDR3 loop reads CASSGQRMNTEAFF. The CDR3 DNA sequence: TGTGCCAGCAGTGGACAGAGGATGAACACTGAAGCTTTCTTT.

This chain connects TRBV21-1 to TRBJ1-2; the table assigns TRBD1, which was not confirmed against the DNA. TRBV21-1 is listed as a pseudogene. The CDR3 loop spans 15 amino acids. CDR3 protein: CASSKDVDRGFGYTF. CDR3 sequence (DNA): TGTGCCAGCAGCAAAGATGTGGACAGGGGTTTCGGCTACACCTTC.

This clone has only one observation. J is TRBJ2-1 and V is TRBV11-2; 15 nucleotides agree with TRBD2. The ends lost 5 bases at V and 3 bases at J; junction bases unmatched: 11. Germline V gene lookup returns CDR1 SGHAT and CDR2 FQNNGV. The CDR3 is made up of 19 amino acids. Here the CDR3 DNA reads TGTGCCAGCAGCCGGCCGGGACTAGCGGGAGGAACACACTACAATGAGCAGTTCTTC. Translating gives CASSRPGLAGGTHYNEQFF.